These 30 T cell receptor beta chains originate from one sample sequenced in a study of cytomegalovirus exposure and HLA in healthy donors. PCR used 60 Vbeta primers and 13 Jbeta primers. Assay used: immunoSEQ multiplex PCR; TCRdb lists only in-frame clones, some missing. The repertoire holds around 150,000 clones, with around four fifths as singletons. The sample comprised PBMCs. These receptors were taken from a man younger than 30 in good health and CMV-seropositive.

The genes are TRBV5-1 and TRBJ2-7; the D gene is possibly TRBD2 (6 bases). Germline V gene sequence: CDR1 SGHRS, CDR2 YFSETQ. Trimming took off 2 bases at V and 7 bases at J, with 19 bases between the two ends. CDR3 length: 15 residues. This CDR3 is CASSLLVGPGGEQYF. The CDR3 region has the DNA TGCGCCAGCAGCTTACTAGTGGGGCCTGGAGGGGAGCAGTACTTC.

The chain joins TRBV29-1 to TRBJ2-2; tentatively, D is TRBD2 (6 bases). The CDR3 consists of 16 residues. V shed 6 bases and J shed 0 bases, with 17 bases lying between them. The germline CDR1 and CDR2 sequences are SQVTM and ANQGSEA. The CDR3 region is CSVGGGGATNTGELFF. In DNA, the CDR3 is TGCAGCGTGGGAGGTGGCGGAGCAACGAACACCGGGGAGCTGTTTTTT.

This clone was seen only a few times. The CDR3 loop is CASSPSIGGSGSNQPQHF. The CDR3 DNA sequence: TGTGCCAGCTCCCCTTCGATCGGGGGGTCAGGCAGCAATCAGCCCCAGCATTTT. J is TRBJ1-5 and V is TRBV18, with a tentative D call TRBD1 (5 bases). The CDR3 has 18 residues. Between the trimmed V and J ends, which lost 6 bases and 1 base, there was a span of 22 bases. The germline V gene encodes CDR1 KGHSH and CDR2 LQKENI. Full variable domain (rest looked up from reference TRBV18 and TRBJ1-5): NAGVMQNPRHLVRRRGQEARLRCSPMKGHSHVYWYRQLPEEGLKFMVYLQKENIIDESGMPKERFSAEFPKEGPSILRIQQVVRGDSAAYFCASSPSIGGSGSNQPQHFGDGTRLSIL.

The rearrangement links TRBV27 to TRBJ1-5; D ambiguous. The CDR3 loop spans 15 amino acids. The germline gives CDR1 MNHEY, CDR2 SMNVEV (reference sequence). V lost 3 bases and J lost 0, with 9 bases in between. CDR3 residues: CASSFREYSNQPQHF. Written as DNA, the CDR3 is TGTGCCAGCAGTTTCCGGGAGTATAGCAATCAGCCCCAGCATTTT.

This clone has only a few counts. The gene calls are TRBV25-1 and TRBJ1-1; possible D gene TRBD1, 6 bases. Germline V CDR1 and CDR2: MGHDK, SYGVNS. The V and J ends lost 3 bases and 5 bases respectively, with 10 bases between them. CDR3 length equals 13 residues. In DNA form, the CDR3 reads TGTGCCAGCAGTGAGCAGGGGATGACTGAAGCTTTCTTT. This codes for CASSEQGMTEAFF.

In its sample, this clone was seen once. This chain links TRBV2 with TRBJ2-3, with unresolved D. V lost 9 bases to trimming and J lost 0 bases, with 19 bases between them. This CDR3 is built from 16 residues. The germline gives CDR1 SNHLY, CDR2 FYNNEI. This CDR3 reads CASGGLAFFSTDTQYF. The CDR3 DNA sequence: TGTGCCAGTGGCGGCCTGGCCTTTTTTAGCACAGATACGCAGTATTTT.

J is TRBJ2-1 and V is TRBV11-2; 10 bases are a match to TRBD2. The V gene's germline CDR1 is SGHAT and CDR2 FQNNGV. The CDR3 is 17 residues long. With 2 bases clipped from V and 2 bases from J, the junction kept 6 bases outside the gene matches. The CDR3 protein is CASSLKRTSGAYNEQFF. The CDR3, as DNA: TGTGCCAGCAGCTTAAAAAGGACTAGCGGCGCCTACAATGAGCAGTTCTTC.

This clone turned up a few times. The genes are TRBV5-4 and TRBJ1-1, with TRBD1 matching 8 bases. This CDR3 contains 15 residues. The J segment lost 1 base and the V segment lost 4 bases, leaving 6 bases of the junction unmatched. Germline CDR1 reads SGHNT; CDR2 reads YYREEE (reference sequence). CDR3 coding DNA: TGTGCCAGCAGCCTCCGGGACAGGAAGAACACTGAAGCTTTCTTT. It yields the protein CASSLRDRKNTEAFF.

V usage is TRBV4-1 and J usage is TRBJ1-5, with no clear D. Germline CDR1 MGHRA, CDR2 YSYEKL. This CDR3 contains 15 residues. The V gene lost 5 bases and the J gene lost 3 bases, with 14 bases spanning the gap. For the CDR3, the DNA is TGCGCCAGCAGCGTTCGGTGGGCCGACAATCAGCCCCAGCATTTT. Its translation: CASSVRWADNQPQHF.

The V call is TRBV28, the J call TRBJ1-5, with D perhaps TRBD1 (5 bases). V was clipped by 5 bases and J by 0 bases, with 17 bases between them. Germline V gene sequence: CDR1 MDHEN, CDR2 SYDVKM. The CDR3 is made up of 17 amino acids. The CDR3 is CASSPPTTADSNQPQHF. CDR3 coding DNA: TGTGCCAGCAGTCCCCCGACGACAGCCGATAGCAATCAGCCCCAGCATTTT.

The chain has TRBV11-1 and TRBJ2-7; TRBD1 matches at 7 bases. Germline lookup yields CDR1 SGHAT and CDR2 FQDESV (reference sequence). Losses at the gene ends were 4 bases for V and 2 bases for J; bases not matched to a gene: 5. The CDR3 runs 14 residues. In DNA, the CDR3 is TGTGCCAGCAGCTCTCAGGGGGAAACCTACGAGCAGTACTTC. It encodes CASSSQGETYEQYF.

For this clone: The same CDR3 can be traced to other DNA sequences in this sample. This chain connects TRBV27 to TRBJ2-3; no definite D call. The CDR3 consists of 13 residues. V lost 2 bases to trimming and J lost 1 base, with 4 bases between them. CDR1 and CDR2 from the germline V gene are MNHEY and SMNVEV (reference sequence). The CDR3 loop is CASSLAGTDTQYF. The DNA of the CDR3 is TGTGCCAGCAGTTTAGCAGGCACAGATACGCAGTATTTT.

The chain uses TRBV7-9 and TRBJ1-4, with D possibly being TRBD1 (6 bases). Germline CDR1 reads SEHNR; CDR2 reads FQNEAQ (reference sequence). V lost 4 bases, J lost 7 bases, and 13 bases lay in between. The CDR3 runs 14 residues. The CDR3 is CASSSTGSGEKLFF. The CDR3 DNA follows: TGTGCCAGCAGCTCCACAGGGAGCGGTGAAAAACTGTTTTTT. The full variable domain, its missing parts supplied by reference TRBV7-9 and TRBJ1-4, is DTGVSQNPRHKITKRGQNVTFRCDPISEHNRLYWYRQTLGQGPEFLTYFQNEAQLEKSRLLSDRFSAERPKGSFSTLEIQRTEQGDSAMYLCASSSTGSGEKLFFGSGTQLSVL.

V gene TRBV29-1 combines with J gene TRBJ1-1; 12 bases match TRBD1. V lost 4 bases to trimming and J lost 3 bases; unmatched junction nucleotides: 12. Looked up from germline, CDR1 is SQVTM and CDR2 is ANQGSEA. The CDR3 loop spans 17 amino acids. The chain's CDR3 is CSVGGGQGASEYTEAFF. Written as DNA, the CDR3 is TGCAGCGTTGGAGGGGGACAGGGGGCTTCTGAGTACACTGAAGCTTTCTTT.

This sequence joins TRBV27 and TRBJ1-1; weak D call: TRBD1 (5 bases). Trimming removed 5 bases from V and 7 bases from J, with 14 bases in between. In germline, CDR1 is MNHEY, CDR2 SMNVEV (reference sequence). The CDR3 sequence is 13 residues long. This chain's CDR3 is CASSVIGGYEAFF. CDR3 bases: TGTGCCAGCAGTGTAATCGGGGGGTATGAAGCTTTCTTT.

The CDR3 loop reads CASSLGDRAGQETQYF. For the CDR3, the DNA is TGTGCCAGCAGCTTAGGGGACAGGGCTGGGCAAGAGACCCAGTACTTC. The rearrangement links TRBV11-2 to TRBJ2-5; 9 positions agree with TRBD1. J was trimmed by 2 bases and V by 1 base; bases with no gene match: 5. This CDR3 comprises 16 residues. Germline assignment: CDR1 SGHAT and CDR2 FQNNGV.

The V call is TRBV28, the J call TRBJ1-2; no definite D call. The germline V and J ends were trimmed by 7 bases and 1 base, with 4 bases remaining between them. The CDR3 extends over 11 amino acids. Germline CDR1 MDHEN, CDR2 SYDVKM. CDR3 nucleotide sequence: TGTGCCAGCAACAGTAACTATGGCTACACCTTC. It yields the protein CASNSNYGYTF.

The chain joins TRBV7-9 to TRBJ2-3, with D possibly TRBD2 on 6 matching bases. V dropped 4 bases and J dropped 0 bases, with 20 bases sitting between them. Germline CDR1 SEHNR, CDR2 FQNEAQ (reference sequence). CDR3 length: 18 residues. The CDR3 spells CASSSPSGTSASTDTQYF. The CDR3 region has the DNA TGTGCCAGCAGCTCTCCCTCCGGGACTTCGGCTAGCACAGATACGCAGTATTTT. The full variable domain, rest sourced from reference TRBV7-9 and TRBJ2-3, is DTGVSQNPRHKITKRGQNVTFRCDPISEHNRLYWYRQTLGQGPEFLTYFQNEAQLEKSRLLSDRFSAERPKGSFSTLEIQRTEQGDSAMYLCASSSPSGTSASTDTQYFGPGTRLTVL.

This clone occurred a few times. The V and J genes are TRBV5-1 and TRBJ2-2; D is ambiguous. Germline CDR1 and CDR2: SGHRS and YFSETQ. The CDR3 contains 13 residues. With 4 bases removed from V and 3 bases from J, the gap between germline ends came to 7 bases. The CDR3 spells CASSGIHTGELFF. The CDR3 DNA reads TGCGCCAGCAGCGGCATCCACACCGGGGAGCTGTTTTTT.

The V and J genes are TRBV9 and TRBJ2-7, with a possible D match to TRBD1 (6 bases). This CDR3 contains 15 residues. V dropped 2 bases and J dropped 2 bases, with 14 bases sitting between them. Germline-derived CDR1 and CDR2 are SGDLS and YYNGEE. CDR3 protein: CASSVGDTRTYEQYF. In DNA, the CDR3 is TGTGCCAGCAGCGTGGGGGACACCCGAACCTACGAGCAGTACTTC. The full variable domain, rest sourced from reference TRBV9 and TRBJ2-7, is DSGVTQTPKHLITATGQRVTLRCSPRSGDLSVYWYQQSLDQGLQFLIQYYNGEERAKGNILERFSAQQFPDLHSELNLSSLELGDSALYFCASSVGDTRTYEQYFGPGTRLTVT.

Written as DNA, the CDR3 is TGTGCCAGCAGCCTGCCCCCGGGATCCGGCTACACCTTC. Translating it yields CASSLPPGSGYTF. The gene calls are TRBV5-4 and TRBJ1-2; D unclear. V lost 4 bases and J 8 bases, leaving 15 bases between the germline ends. From germline, CDR1 is SGHNT and CDR2 YYREEE (reference sequence). The CDR3 runs 13 residues.

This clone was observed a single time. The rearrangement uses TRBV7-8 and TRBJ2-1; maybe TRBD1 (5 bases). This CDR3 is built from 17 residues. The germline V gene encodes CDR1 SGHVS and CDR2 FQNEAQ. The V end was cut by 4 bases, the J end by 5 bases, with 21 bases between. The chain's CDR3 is CASSSPSTNRQNNEQFF. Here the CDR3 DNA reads TGTGCCAGCAGCTCCCCTTCCACCAACAGGCAGAACAATGAGCAGTTCTTC.

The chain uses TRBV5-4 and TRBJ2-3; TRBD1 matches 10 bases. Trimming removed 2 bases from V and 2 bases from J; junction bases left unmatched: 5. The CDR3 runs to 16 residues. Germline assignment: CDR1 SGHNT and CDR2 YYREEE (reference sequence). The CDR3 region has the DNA TGTGCCAGCAGCTTCGACAGGGGGCGCCCCACAGATACGCAGTATTTT. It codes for CASSFDRGRPTDTQYF.

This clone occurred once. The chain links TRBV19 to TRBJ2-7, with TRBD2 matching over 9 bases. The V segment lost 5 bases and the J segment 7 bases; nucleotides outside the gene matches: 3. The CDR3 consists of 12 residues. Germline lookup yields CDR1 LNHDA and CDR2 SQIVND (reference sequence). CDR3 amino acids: CASSPLAGEQYF. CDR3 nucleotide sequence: TGTGCCAGTAGTCCACTAGCGGGTGAGCAGTACTTC.

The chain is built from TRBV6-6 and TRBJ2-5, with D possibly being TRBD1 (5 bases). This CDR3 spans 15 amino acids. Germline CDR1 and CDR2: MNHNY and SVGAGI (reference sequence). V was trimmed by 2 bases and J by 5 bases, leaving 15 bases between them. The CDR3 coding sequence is TGTGCCAGCAGTTACCAGGGTGGGATTATGGAGACCCAGTACTTC. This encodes CASSYQGGIMETQYF.

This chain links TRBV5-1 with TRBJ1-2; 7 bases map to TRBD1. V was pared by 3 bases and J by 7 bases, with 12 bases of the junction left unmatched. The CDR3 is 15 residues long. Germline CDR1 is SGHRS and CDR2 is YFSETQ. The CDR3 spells CASSSATGVAAGYTF. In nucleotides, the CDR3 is TGCGCCAGCAGCTCCGCTACAGGGGTTGCGGCTGGCTACACCTTC.

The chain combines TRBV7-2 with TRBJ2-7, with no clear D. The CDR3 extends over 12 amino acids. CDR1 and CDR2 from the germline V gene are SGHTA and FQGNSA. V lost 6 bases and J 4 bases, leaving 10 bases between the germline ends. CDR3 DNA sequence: TGTGCCAGCAGTTCTTTGACTTACGAGCAGTACTTC. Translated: CASSSLTYEQYF. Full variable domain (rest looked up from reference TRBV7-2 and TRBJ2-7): GAGVSQSPSNKVTEKGKDVELRCDPISGHTALYWYRQSLGQGLEFLIYFQGNSAPDKSGLPSDRFSAERTGGSVSTLTIQRTQQEDSAVYLCASSSLTYEQYFGPGTRLTVT.

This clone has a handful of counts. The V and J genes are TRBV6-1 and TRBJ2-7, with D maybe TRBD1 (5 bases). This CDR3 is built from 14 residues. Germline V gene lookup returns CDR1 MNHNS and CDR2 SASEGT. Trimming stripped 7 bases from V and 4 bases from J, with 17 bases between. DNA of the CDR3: TGTGCCAGCATCTTAGGGCAGGGTTTTTACGAGCAGTACTTC. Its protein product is CASILGQGFYEQYF.

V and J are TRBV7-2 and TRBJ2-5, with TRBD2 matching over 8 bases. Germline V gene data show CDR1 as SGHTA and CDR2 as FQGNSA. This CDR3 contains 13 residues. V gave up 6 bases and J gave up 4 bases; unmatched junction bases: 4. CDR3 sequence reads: CASRRGGTETQYF. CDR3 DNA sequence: TGTGCCAGCAGACGGGGGGGCACAGAGACCCAGTACTTC.

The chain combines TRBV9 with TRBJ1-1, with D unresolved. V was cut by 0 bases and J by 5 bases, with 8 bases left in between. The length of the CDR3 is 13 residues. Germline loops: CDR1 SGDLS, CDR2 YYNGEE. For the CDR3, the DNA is TGTGCCAGCAGCGTAGGGGCGGGTACTGAAGCTTTCTTT. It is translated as CASSVGAGTEAFF.